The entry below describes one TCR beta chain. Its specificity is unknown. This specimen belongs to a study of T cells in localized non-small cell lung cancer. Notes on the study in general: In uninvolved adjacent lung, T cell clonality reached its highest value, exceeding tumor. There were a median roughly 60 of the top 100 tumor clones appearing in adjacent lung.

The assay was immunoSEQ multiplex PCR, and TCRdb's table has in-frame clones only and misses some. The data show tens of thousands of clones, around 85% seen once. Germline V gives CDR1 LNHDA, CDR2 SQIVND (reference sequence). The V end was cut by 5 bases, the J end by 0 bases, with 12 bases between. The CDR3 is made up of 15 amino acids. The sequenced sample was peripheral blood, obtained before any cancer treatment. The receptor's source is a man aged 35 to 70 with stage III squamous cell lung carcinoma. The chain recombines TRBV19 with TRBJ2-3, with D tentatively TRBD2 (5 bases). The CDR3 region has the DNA TGTGCCAGTAGTCGCCAGCGGAGTAGCACAGATACGCAGTATTTT. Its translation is CASSRQRSSTDTQYF. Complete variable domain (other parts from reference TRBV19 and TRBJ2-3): DGGITQSPKYLFRKEGQNVTLSCEQNLNHDAMYWYRQDPGQGLRLIYYSQIVNDFQKGDIAEGYSVSREKKESFPLTVTSAQKNPTAFYLCASSRQRSSTDTQYFGPGTRLTVL.